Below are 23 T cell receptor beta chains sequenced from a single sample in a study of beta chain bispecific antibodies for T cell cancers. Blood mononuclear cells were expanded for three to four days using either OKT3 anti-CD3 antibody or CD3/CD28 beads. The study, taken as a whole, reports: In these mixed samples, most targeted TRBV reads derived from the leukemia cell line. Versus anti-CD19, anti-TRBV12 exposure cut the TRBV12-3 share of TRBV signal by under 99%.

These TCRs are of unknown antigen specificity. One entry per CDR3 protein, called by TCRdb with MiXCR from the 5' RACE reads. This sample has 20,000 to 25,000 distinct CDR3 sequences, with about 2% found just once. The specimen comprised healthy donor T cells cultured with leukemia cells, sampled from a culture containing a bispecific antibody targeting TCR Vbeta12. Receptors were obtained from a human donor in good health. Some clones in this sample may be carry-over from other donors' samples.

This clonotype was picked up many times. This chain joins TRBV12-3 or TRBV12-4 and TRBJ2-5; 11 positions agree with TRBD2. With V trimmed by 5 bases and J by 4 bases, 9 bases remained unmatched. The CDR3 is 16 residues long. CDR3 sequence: CASSIIAGGPGETQYF. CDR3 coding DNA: TGTGCCAGCAGTATAATAGCGGGGGGGCCCGGAGAGACCCAGTACTTC.

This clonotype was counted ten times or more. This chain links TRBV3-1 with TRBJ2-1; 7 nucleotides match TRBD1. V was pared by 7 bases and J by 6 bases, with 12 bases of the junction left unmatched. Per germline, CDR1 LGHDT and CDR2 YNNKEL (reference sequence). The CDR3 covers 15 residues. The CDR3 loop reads CASKVGDRASNEQFF. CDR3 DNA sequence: TGTGCCAGCAAGGTAGGGGACAGAGCCTCCAATGAGCAGTTCTTC.

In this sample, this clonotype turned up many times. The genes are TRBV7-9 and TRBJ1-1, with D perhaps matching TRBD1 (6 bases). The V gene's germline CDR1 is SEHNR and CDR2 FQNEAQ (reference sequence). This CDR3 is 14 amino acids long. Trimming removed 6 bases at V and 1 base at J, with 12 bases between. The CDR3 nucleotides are TGTGCCAGCAGTCTCACGACAGGGAACACTGAAGCTTTCTTT. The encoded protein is CASSLTTGNTEAFF.

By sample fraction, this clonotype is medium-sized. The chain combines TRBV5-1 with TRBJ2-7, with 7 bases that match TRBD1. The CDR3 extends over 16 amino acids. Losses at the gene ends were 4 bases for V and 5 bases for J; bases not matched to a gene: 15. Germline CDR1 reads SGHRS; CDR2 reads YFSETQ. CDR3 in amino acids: CASSRQGSDAVNEQYF. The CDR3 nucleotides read TGCGCCAGCAGCCGACAGGGCTCGGATGCGGTGAACGAGCAGTACTTC.

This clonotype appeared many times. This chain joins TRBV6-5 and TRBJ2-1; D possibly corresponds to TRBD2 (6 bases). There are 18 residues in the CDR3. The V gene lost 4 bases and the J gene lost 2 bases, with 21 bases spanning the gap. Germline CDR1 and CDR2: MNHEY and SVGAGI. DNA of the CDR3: TGTGCCAGCAGTTTCTCCGCGGAGGGCAGAGCCCCCTACAATGAGCAGTTCTTC. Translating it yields CASSFSAEGRAPYNEQFF.

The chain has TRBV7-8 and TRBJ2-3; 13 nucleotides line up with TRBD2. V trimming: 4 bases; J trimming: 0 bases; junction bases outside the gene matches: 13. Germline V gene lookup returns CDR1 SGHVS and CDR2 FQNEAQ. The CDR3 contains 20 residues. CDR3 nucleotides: TGTGCCAGCAGCTCCCTCTTACTAGCGGGGGGGCCGGGAAGCACAGATACGCAGTATTTT. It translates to CASSSLLLAGGPGSTDTQYF.

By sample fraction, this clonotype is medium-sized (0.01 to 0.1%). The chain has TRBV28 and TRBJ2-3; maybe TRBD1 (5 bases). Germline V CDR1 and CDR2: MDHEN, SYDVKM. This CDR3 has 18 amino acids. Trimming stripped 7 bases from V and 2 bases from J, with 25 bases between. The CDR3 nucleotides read TGTGCCAGCACCGGATTGGACATCCTCTTCCTATCCACAGATACGCAGTATTTT. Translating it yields CASTGLDILFLSTDTQYF. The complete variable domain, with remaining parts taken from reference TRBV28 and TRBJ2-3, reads DVKVTQSSRYLVKRTGEKVFLECVQDMDHENMFWYRQDPGLGLRLIYFSYDVKMKEKGDIPEGYSVSREKKERFSLILESASTNQTSMYLCASTGLDILFLSTDTQYFGPGTRLTVL.

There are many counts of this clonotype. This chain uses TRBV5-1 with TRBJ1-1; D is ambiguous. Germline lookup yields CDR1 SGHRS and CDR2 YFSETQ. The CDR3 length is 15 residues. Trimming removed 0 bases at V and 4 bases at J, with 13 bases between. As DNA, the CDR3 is TGCGCCAGCAGCTTGGATGGGGAATCGGGCACTGAAGCTTTCTTT. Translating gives CASSLDGESGTEAFF.

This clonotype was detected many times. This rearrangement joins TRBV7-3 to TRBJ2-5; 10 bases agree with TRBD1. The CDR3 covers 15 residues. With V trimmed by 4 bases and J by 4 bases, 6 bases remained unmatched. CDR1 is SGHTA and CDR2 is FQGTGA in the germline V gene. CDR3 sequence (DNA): TGTGCCAGCAGCTCCCCCGGGACAGGGGTAGAGACCCAGTACTTC. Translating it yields CASSSPGTGVETQYF.

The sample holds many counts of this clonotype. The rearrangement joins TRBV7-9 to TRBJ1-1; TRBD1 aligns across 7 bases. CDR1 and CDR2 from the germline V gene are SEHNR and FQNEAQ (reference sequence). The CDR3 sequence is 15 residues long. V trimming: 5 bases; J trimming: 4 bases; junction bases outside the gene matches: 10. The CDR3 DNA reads TGTGCCAGCAGCCAATCGACAGGGTTGAGCACTGAAGCTTTCTTT. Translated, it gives CASSQSTGLSTEAFF.

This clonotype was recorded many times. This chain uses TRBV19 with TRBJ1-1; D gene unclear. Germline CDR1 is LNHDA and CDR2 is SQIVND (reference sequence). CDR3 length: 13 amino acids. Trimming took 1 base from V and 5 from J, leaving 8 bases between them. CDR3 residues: CASSIGDRTEAFF. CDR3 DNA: TGTGCCAGTAGTATAGGCGATAGGACTGAAGCTTTCTTT.

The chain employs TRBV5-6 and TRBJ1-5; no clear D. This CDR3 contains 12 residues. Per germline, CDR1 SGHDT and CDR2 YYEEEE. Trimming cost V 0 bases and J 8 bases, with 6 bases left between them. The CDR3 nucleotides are TGTGCCAGCAGCTTGGGTGGGGAGCCCCAGCATTTT. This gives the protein CASSLGGEPQHF.

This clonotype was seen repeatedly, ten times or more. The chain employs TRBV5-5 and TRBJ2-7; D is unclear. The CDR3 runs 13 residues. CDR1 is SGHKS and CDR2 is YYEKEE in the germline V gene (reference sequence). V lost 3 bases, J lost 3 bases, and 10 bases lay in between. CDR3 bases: TGTGCCAGCAGCTCTCGGCAGTTCTACGAGCAGTACTTC. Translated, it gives CASSSRQFYEQYF.

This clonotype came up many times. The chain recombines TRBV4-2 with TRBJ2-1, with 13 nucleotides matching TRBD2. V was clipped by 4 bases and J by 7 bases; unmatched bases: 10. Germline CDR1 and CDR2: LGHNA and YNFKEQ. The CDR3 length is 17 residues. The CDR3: CASSLRLAGGRGNEQFF. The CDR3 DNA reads TGTGCCAGCAGCCTCAGACTAGCGGGGGGCCGGGGAAATGAGCAGTTCTTC.

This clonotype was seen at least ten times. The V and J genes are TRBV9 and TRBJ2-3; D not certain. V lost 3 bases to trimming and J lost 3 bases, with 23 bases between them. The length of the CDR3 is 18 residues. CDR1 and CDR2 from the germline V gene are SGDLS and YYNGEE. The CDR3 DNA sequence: TGTGCCAGCAGCGGCCTCATTGCGTTTGGCGGAATTACAGATACGCAGTATTTT. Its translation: CASSGLIAFGGITDTQYF.

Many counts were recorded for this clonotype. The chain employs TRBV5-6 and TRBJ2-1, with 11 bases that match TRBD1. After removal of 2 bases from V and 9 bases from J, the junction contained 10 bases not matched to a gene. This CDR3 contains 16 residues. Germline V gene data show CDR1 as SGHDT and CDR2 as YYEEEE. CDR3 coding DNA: TGTGCCAGCAGCTTTGGGGCAGGGACAGGGGGTCTTGAGCAGTTCTTC. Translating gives CASSFGAGTGGLEQFF.

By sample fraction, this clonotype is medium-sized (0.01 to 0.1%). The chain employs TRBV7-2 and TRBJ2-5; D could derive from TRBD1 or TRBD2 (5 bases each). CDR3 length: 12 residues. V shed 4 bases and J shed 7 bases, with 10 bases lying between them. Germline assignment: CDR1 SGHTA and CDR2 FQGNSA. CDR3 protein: CASSSLGTTQYF. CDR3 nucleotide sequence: TGTGCCAGCAGCTCCCTAGGGACGACCCAGTACTTC. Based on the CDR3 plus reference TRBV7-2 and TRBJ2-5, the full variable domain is GAGVSQSPSNKVTEKGKDVELRCDPISGHTALYWYRQSLGQGLEFLIYFQGNSAPDKSGLPSDRFSAERTGGSVSTLTIQRTQQEDSAVYLCASSSLGTTQYFGPGTRLLVL.

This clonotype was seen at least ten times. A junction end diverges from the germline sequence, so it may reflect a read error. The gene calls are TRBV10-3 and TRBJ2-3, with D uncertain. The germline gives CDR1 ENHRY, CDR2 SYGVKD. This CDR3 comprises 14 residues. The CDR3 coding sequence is TGTGCCACCAGTACGTCAATTCTCACAGATACGCAGTATTTT. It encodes CATSTSILTDTQYF.

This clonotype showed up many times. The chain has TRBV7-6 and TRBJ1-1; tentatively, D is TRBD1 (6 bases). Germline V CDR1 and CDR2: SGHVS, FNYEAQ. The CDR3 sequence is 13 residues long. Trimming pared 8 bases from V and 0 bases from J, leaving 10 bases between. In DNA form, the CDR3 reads TGTGCCAGCGGGAGGGGGATGAACACTGAAGCTTTCTTT. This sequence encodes CASGRGMNTEAFF. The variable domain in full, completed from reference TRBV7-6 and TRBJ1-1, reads GAGVSQSPRYKVTKRGQDVALRCDPISGHVSLYWYRQALGQGPEFLTYFNYEAQQDKSGLPNDRFSAERPEGSISTLTIQRTEQRDSAMYRCASGRGMNTEAFFGQGTRLTVV.

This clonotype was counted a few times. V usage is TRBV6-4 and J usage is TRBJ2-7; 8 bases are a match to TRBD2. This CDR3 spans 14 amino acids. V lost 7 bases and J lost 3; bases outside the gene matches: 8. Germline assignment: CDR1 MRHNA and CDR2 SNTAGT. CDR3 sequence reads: CASKSTGTSYEQYF. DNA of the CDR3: TGTGCCAGCAAATCGACCGGGACTAGCTACGAGCAGTACTTC.

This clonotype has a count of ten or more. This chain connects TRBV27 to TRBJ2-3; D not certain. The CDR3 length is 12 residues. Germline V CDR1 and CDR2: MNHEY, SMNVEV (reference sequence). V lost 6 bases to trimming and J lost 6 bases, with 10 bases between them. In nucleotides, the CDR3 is TGTGCCAGCAGCGACGCACCCGATACGCAGTATTTT. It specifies CASSDAPDTQYF.

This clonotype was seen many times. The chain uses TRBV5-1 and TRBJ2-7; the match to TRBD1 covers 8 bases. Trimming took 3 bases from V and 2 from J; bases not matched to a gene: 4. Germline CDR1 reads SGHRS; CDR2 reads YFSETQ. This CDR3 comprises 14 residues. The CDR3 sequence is CASSSKQGAYEQYF. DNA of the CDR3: TGCGCCAGCAGCTCGAAACAGGGGGCCTACGAGCAGTACTTC.

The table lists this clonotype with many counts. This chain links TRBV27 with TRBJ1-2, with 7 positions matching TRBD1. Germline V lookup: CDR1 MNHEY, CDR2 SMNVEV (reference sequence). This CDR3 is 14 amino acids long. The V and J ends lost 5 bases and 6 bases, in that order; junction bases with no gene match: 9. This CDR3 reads CASSATGWEDGYTF. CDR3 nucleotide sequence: TGTGCCAGCAGTGCGACAGGGTGGGAAGATGGCTACACCTTC.